Below are 29 T cell receptor beta chains sequenced from a single sample in a study of HIV-infected patients and healthy controls. Using its own MiXCR run on the 5' RACE reads, TCRdb lists one record per CDR3 protein. The sample has 70,000 or so distinct CDR3 sequences; about a sixth are singletons. The sequencing sample was made of CD4+ T cells from blood. These receptor sequences come from a human donor in good health.

V gene TRBV20-1 combines with J gene TRBJ2-4; D is unclear. This CDR3 has 14 residues. Germline V lookup: CDR1 DFQATT, CDR2 SNEGSKA (reference sequence). The V and J ends lost 2 bases and 0 bases respectively, with 8 bases between them. In DNA form, the CDR3 reads TGCAGTGCTAGATTCACCTTAGCCAAAAACATTCAGTACTTC. Protein: CSARFTLAKNIQYF.

This clonotype has just a few counts. V usage is TRBV19 and J usage is TRBJ1-2, with a weak D call TRBD1 (6 bases). Germline CDR1 LNHDA, CDR2 SQIVND (reference sequence). V was pared by 3 bases and J by 8 bases, with 25 bases between. The CDR3 totals 17 residues. The CDR3 is CASSIPVATGQQRGYTF. CDR3 DNA sequence: TGTGCCAGTAGTATTCCGGTAGCGACAGGCCAGCAACGGGGCTACACCTTC. Supplemented by reference TRBV19 and TRBJ1-2, the full variable domain reads DGGITQSPKYLFRKEGQNVTLSCEQNLNHDAMYWYRQDPGQGLRLIYYSQIVNDFQKGDIAEGYSVSREKKESFPLTVTSAQKNPTAFYLCASSIPVATGQQRGYTFGSGTRLTVV.

This clonotype has more than one count but fewer than ten. V gene TRBV7-2 combines with J gene TRBJ1-5, with D unclear. CDR1 SGHTA and CDR2 FQGNSA come from the germline V gene. Trimming pared 4 bases from V and 4 bases from J, leaving 11 bases between. This CDR3 spans 14 amino acids. The CDR3 DNA follows: TGTGCCAGCAGCTGGACGGATACAAATCAGCCCCAGCATTTT. Amino acids: CASSWTDTNQPQHF.

This clonotype was counted only a few times. The chain combines TRBV20-1 with TRBJ2-7, with TRBD2 identical over 7 bases. Germline trimming cut 1 base from V and 6 bases from J; bases unmatched to any gene: 15. The CDR3 consists of 16 residues. Germline V gene sequence: CDR1 DFQATT, CDR2 SNEGSKA (reference sequence). The CDR3 sequence: CSARAQRESKKIEQYF. The CDR3, as DNA: TGCAGTGCTAGAGCCCAGCGGGAAAGTAAGAAGATCGAGCAGTACTTC.

In its sample, this clonotype was seen a few times. The chain has TRBV14 and TRBJ1-6; no firm D call. Trimming took 0 bases from V and 10 from J, leaving 10 bases between them. Germline V gene lookup returns CDR1 SGHDN and CDR2 FVKESK. CDR3 length: 14 residues. CDR3 loop: CASSQDTRSSPLHF. CDR3 coding DNA: TGTGCCAGCAGCCAAGATACCAGGTCGTCACCCCTCCACTTT.

The chain uses TRBV21-1 and TRBJ2-1; TRBD1 is the table's D call, not checked against the DNA. TRBV21-1 is noted as a pseudogene. The CDR3 contains 17 residues. CDR3 DNA sequence: TGTGCCAGCAGCAAGATCATCTCAGGACTCCGGGCCAATGAGCAGTTCTTC. Protein product: CASSKIISGLRANEQFF.

This clonotype was observed a few times. The rearrangement links TRBV28 to TRBJ2-5; tentatively, D is TRBD2 (6 bases). The CDR3 runs 16 residues. V was shortened by 3 bases and J by 4 bases, with 18 bases between the two germline ends. Looked up from germline, CDR1 is MDHEN and CDR2 is SYDVKM. The chain's CDR3 is CASSFSPGGYAETQYF. As DNA, the CDR3 is TGTGCCAGCAGTTTCTCCCCCGGGGGTTACGCAGAGACCCAGTACTTC.

The V gene is TRBV18, the J gene TRBJ1-2; a possible D gene is TRBD1 (5 bases). Per the germline V gene, CDR1 is KGHSH and CDR2 is LQKENI. CDR3 length equals 16 residues. The V end was cut by 6 bases, the J end by 2 bases, with 19 bases between. In DNA form, the CDR3 reads TGTGCCAGCTCGACGGGGACGGCCCCTTCCAACTATGGCTACACCTTC. It specifies CASSTGTAPSNYGYTF.

The chain carries TRBV27 and TRBJ2-2, with TRBD1 identical over 7 bases. J lost 7 bases, V lost 5 bases, and 10 bases had no gene match. Germline V gives CDR1 MNHEY, CDR2 SMNVEV (reference sequence). This CDR3 has 15 amino acids. DNA for the CDR3: TGTGCCAGCAGTCAATCGACAGGGTTTGGCGGGGAGCTGTTTTTT. Protein: CASSQSTGFGGELFF.

This clonotype has only a few counts. The V gene is TRBV7-3, the J gene TRBJ1-5; TRBD1 matches at 12 bases. Looked up from germline, CDR1 is SGHTA and CDR2 is FQGTGA. Trimming at V came to 5 bases and at J to 0 bases, leaving 14 bases not matched to a gene. The CDR3 spans 20 residues. CDR3 residues: CASSPRWFGTGGDSNQPQHF. In nucleotides, the CDR3 is TGTGCCAGCAGCCCCCGATGGTTCGGGACAGGGGGCGATAGCAATCAGCCCCAGCATTTT. Filled out from reference TRBV7-3 and TRBJ1-5, the complete variable domain reads GAGVSQTPSNKVTEKGKYVELRCDPISGHTALYWYRQSLGQGPEFLIYFQGTGAADDSGLPNDRFFAVRPEGSVSTLKIQRTERGDSAVYLCASSPRWFGTGGDSNQPQHFGDGTRLSIL.

The rearrangement links TRBV18 to TRBJ1-2; 8 nucleotides line up with TRBD1. CDR1 KGHSH and CDR2 LQKENI come from the germline V gene. Trimming cost V 3 bases and J 4 bases; bases outside gene matches: 10. This CDR3 region has 16 residues. Written as DNA, the CDR3 is TGTGCCAGCTCACCCACTAATTCCAGGGGGCCCTATGGCTACACCTTC. Translation gives CASSPTNSRGPYGYTF. Filled out from reference TRBV18 and TRBJ1-2, the complete variable domain reads NAGVMQNPRHLVRRRGQEARLRCSPMKGHSHVYWYRQLPEEGLKFMVYLQKENIIDESGMPKERFSAEFPKEGPSILRIQQVVRGDSAAYFCASSPTNSRGPYGYTFGSGTRLTVV.

This chain uses TRBV5-6 with TRBJ1-5, with D possibly TRBD1 on 5 matching bases. The germline CDR1 and CDR2 sequences are SGHDT and YYEEEE. V lost 4 bases and J lost 7, with 15 bases in between. This CDR3 is 14 amino acids long. CDR3 sequence (DNA): TGTGCCAGCAGCCGGAAGGGGCGGTTGCAGCCCCAGCATTTT. As protein: CASSRKGRLQPQHF.

The chain combines TRBV6-2 or TRBV6-3 with TRBJ2-7; 8 nucleotides align to TRBD2. V lost 11 bases and J lost 2; bases outside the gene matches: 14. The CDR3 length is 15 residues. Germline values: CDR1 MNHEY, CDR2 SVGEGT. In nucleotides, the CDR3 is TGTGCCGGGGGATATTCCGGGACTAGACCCTACGAGCAGTACTTC. This sequence encodes CAGGYSGTRPYEQYF.

This clonotype was seen ten or more times. The gene calls are TRBV2 and TRBJ1-5; perhaps TRBD1 as D (6 bases). Between the trimmed V and J ends, which lost 3 bases and 1 base, there was a span of 7 bases. CDR3 size: 14 residues. Germline V gene sequence: CDR1 SNHLY, CDR2 FYNNEI. The CDR3 region is CASSDRGSNQPQHF. The CDR3 region has the DNA TGTGCCAGCAGTGACAGGGGAAGCAATCAGCCCCAGCATTTT.

CDR3 amino acids: CATSDLPPSGANEQFF. The CDR3 DNA follows: TGTGCCACCAGTGATTTGCCTCCTAGCGGGGCAAATGAGCAGTTCTTC. The chain recombines TRBV24-1 with TRBJ2-1, with 9 bases lining up with TRBD2. V trimming: 0 bases; J trimming: 7 bases; junction bases outside the gene matches: 6. The CDR3 spans 16 residues. Germline assignment: CDR1 KGHDR and CDR2 SFDVKD.

This chain connects TRBV10-3 to TRBJ1-1, with D possibly being TRBD1 (5 bases). V lost 3 bases, J lost 7 bases, and 12 bases lay in between. Per the germline V gene, CDR1 is ENHRY and CDR2 is SYGVKD. The CDR3 sequence is 13 residues long. CDR3 in DNA: TGTGCCATCAGTGATGGAAACAGGCTTGAAGCTTTCTTT. Protein sequence: CAISDGNRLEAFF.

The rearrangement uses TRBV20-1 and TRBJ1-1; tentatively, D is TRBD1 (6 bases). The germline V gene has CDR1 DFQATT and CDR2 SNEGSKA (reference sequence). This CDR3 comprises 13 residues. Trimming removed 4 bases from V and 1 base from J, with 10 bases in between. Here the CDR3 reads CSAIRTENTEAFF. CDR3 sequence (DNA): TGCAGTGCTATAAGGACAGAGAACACTGAAGCTTTCTTT.

This clonotype was observed a few times. This rearrangement joins TRBV19 to TRBJ2-7, with 7 bases aligning to TRBD2. Germline assignment: CDR1 LNHDA and CDR2 SQIVND (reference sequence). V shed 5 bases, J shed 5 bases, and the junction held 18 bases outside the gene matches. The CDR3 is 17 amino acids. The CDR3 sequence is CASSPTNVAGVGDEQYF. The CDR3, as DNA: TGTGCCAGTAGTCCCACTAACGTGGCGGGAGTGGGTGACGAGCAGTACTTC.

There are a few counts of this clonotype. The chain joins TRBV5-1 to TRBJ1-1; D remains ambiguous. CDR1 and CDR2 from the germline V gene are SGHRS and YFSETQ. Trimming took off 4 bases at V and 11 bases at J, with 21 bases between the two ends. The CDR3 is made up of 14 amino acids. This CDR3 is CASSRSEVERRAFF. The DNA for the CDR3 is TGCGCCAGCAGCCGGTCCGAGGTGGAAAGGCGGGCTTTCTTT. Full variable domain (rest looked up from reference TRBV5-1 and TRBJ1-1): KAGVTQTPRYLIKTRGQQVTLSCSPISGHRSVSWYQQTPGQGLQFLFEYFSETQRNKGNFPGRFSGRQFSNSRSEMNVSTLELGDSALYLCASSRSEVERRAFFGQGTRLTVV.

The V gene is TRBV3-1, the J gene TRBJ2-7; the D gene is possibly TRBD2 (6 bases). Germline V lookup: CDR1 LGHDT, CDR2 YNNKEL (reference sequence). The CDR3 is 15 amino acids. V gave up 4 bases and J gave up 3 bases, with 16 bases separating them. The CDR3 protein is CASSPLMGGHYEQYF. CDR3 nucleotides: TGTGCCAGCAGCCCTTTGATGGGAGGACACTACGAGCAGTACTTC.

This clonotype was observed a few times. The chain is built from TRBV20-1 and TRBJ1-1; D is undetermined. The V end was cut by 0 bases, the J end by 8 bases, with 13 bases between. CDR1 and CDR2 from the germline V gene are DFQATT and SNEGSKA (reference sequence). CDR3 length: 13 amino acids. CDR3 sequence: CSARDLFAAEAFF. The CDR3 DNA is TGCAGTGCTAGAGATCTCTTTGCAGCCGAAGCTTTCTTT.

This clonotype was recorded many times. This CDR3 is CASSLVSGQGLQPQHF. The CDR3 coding sequence is TGTGCCAGCAGCTTAGTCTCTGGACAGGGCCTTCAGCCCCAGCATTTT. This chain connects TRBV7-2 to TRBJ1-5; TRBD1 aligns across 8 bases. The germline CDR1 and CDR2 sequences are SGHTA and FQGNSA. The CDR3 consists of 16 residues. The ends lost 1 base at V and 6 bases at J; junction bases unmatched: 8.

The rearrangement uses TRBV20-1 and TRBJ2-3; 7 positions agree with TRBD2. CDR3 size: 15 residues. Germline V CDR1 and CDR2: DFQATT, SNEGSKA (reference sequence). Trimming at V came to 6 bases and at J to 4 bases, leaving 13 bases not matched to a gene. CDR3 DNA sequence: TGCAGTGCCGGGGCGGCTGGGAGGGCGGCAGATACGCAGTATTTT. It yields the protein CSAGAAGRAADTQYF.

The V gene is TRBV12-3 or TRBV12-4, the J gene TRBJ2-4; 7 positions agree with TRBD1. This CDR3 region has 13 residues. The junction had 5 bases not matched to a gene; V was cut back by 5 bases and J by 7 bases. DNA of the CDR3: TGTGCCAGCAGTCTCGACAGGGTTAACATTCAGTACTTC. Translation gives CASSLDRVNIQYF.

V usage is TRBV5-6 and J usage is TRBJ1-3, with 9 nucleotides matching TRBD1. Germline V gene lookup returns CDR1 SGHDT and CDR2 YYEEEE. V was pared by 2 bases and J by 7 bases, with 7 bases of the junction left unmatched. This CDR3 spans 15 amino acids. CDR3 nucleotide sequence: TGTGCCAGCAGCTTCGGGACAGGGTCGGGGAACACCATATATTTT. This codes for CASSFGTGSGNTIYF.

Written as DNA, the CDR3 is TGTGCCAGCAACGGACAGGGGCCATACTATGGCTACACCTTC. Translated, it gives CASNGQGPYYGYTF. The chain links TRBV6-9 to TRBJ1-2, with 9 bases aligning to TRBD1. The V gene's germline CDR1 is MNHGY and CDR2 SVAAGI. There are 14 residues in the CDR3. Trimming cost V 7 bases and J 3 bases; bases outside gene matches: 6.

The gene calls are TRBV6-5 and TRBJ1-4, with no clear D. The CDR3 has 11 residues. Germline CDR1 is MNHEY and CDR2 is SVGAGI. V lost 6 bases and J lost 5, with 4 bases in between. CDR3 in amino acids: CASRSNEKLFF. The CDR3 bases are TGTGCCAGCAGAAGCAATGAAAAACTGTTTTTT.

This clonotype came up a few times. The V and J genes are TRBV7-2 and TRBJ1-5; 7 bases agree with TRBD1. This CDR3 has 16 residues. Germline assignment: CDR1 SGHTA and CDR2 FQGNSA. The V gene end was trimmed by 2 bases and the J gene end by 2 bases; junction bases not matched to a gene: 6. The CDR3 bases are TGTGCCAGCAGCTTAACAGGGGTCACCGGCAATCAGCCCCAGCATTTT. Protein sequence: CASSLTGVTGNQPQHF.

This clonotype has only a few counts. The V call is TRBV6-2 or TRBV6-3, the J call TRBJ2-1; a weak D match, TRBD2 (5 bases). CDR1 MNHEY and CDR2 SVGEGT come from the germline V gene. The CDR3 runs 16 residues. The V end was cut by 0 bases, the J end by 6 bases, with 15 bases between. CDR3 sequence: CASSYSVRGSVNEQFF. The CDR3 DNA reads as TGTGCCAGCAGTTACTCTGTTCGGGGATCAGTCAATGAGCAGTTCTTC.